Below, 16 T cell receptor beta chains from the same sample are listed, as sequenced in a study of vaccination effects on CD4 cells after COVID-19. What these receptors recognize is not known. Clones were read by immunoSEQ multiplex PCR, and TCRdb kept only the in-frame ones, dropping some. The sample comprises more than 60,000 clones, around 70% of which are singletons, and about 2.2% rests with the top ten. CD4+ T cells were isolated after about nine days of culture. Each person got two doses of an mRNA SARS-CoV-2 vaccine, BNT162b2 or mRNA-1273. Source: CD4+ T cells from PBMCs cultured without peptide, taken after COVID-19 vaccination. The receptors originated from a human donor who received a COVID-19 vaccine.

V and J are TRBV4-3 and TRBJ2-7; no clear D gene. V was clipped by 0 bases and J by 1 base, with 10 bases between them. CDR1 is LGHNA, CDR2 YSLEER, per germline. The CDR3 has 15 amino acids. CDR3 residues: CASSQEYLGSYEQYV. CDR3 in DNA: TGCGCCAGCAGCCAAGAATATTTAGGGTCCTACGAGCAGTACGTC.

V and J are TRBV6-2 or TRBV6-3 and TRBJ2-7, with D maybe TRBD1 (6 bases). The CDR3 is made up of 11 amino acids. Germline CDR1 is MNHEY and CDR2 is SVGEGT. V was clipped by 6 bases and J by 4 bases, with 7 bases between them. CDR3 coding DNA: TGTGCCAGCAGCAGGGGTTACGAGCAGTACGTC. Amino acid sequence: CASSRGYEQYV.

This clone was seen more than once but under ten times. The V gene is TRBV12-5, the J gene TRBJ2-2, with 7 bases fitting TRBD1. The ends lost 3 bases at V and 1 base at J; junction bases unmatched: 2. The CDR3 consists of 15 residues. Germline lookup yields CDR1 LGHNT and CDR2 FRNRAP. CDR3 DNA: TGTGCTAGTGGTTTAGGACAGGTGAACACCGGGGAGCTGTTTTTT. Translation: CASGLGQVNTGELFF. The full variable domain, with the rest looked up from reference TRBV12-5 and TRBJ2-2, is DARVTQTPRHKVTEMGQEVTMRCQPILGHNTVFWYRQTMMQGLELLAYFRNRAPLDDSGMPKDRFSAEMPDATLATLKIQPSEPRDSAVYFCASGLGQVNTGELFFGEGSRLTVL.

The CDR3 region is CATSGQTGLSTDTQYF. In DNA form, the CDR3 reads TGTGCCACCAGTGGCCAAACAGGGCTGAGCACAGATACGCAGTATTTT. This chain connects TRBV24-1 to TRBJ2-3; the D gene is possibly TRBD1 (6 bases). The CDR3 has 16 amino acids. V was pared by 5 bases and J by 0 bases, with 14 bases between. Germline values: CDR1 KGHDR, CDR2 SFDVKD.

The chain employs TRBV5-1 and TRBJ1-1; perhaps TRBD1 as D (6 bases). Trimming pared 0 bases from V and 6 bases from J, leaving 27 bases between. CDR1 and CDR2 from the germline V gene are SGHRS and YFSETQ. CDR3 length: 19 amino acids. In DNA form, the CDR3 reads TGCGCCAGCAGCTTGGATCATTTAAGATTCGGGACAACATACCCTGAAGCTTTCTTT. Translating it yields CASSLDHLRFGTTYPEAFF.

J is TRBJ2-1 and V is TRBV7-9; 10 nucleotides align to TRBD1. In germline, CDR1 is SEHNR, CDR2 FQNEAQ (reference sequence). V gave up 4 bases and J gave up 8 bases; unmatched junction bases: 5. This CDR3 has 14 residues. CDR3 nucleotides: TGTGCCAGCAGCTGGACAGGGGGGTTGCATGAGCAGTTCTTC. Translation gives CASSWTGGLHEQFF.

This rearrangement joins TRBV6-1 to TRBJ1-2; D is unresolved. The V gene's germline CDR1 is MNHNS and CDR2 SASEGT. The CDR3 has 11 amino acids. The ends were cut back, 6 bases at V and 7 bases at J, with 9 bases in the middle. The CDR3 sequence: CASRSGGGYTF. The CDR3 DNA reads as TGTGCCAGCAGATCAGGTGGTGGCTACACCTTC.

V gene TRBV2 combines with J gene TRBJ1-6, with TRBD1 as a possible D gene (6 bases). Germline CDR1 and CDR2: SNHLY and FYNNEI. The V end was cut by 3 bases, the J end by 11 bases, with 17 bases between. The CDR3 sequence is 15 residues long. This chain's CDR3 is CASSDLEGVWAPLHF. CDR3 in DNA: TGTGCCAGCAGTGATTTGGAGGGGGTCTGGGCACCCCTCCACTTT.

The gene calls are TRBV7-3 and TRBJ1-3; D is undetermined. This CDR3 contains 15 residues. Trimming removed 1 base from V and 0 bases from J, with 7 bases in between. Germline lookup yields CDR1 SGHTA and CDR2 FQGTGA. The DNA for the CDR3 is TGTGCCAGCAGCTTAAATGCGGGCTCTGGAAACACCATATATTTT. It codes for CASSLNAGSGNTIYF.

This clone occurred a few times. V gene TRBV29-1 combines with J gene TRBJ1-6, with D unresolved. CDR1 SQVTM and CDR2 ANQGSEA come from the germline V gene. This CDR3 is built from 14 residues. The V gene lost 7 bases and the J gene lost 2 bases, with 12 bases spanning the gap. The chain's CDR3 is CSAQVGAYNSPLHF. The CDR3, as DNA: TGCAGCGCCCAAGTTGGGGCCTATAATTCACCCCTCCACTTT.

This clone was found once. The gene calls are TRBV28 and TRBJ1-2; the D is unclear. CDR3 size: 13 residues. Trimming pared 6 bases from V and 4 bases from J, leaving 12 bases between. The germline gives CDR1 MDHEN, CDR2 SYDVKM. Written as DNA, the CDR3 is TGTGCCAGCAGCTTTCAGAGGGTCTATGGCTACACCTTC. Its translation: CASSFQRVYGYTF.

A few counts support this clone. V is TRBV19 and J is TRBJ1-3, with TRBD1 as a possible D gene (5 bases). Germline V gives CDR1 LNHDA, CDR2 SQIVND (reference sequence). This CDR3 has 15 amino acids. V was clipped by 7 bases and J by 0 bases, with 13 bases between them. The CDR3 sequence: CASTSDTNSGNTIYF. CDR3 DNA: TGTGCCAGTACCTCGGACACTAACTCTGGAAACACCATATATTTT.

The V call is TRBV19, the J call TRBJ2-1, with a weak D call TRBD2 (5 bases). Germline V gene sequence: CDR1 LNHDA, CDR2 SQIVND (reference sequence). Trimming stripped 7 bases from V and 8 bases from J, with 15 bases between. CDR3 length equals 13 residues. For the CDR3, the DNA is TGTGCCAGTAAAGTCAATGGACTGGATGAGCAGTTCTTC. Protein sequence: CASKVNGLDEQFF. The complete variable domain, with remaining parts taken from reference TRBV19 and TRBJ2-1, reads DGGITQSPKYLFRKEGQNVTLSCEQNLNHDAMYWYRQDPGQGLRLIYYSQIVNDFQKGDIAEGYSVSREKKESFPLTVTSAQKNPTAFYLCASKVNGLDEQFFGPGTRLTVL.

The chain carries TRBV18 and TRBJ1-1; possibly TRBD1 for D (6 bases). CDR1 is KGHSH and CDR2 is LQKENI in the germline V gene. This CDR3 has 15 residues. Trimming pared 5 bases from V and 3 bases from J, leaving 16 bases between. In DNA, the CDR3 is TGTGCCAGCTCAGCAGGGGTCGCAGGGTACACTGAAGCTTTCTTT. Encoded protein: CASSAGVAGYTEAFF.

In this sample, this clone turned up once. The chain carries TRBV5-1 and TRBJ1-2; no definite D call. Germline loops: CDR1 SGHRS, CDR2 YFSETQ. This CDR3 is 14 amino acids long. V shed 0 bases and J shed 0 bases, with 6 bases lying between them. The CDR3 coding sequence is TGCGCCAGCAGCTTGGGGGAGACTAACTATGGCTACACCTTC. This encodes CASSLGETNYGYTF.

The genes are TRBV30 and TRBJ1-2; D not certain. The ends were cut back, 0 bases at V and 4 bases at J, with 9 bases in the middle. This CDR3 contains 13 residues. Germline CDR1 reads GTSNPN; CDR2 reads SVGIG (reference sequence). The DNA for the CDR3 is TGTGCCTGGAGTGTTACTGGTTTCTATGGCTACACCTTC. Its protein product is CAWSVTGFYGYTF.